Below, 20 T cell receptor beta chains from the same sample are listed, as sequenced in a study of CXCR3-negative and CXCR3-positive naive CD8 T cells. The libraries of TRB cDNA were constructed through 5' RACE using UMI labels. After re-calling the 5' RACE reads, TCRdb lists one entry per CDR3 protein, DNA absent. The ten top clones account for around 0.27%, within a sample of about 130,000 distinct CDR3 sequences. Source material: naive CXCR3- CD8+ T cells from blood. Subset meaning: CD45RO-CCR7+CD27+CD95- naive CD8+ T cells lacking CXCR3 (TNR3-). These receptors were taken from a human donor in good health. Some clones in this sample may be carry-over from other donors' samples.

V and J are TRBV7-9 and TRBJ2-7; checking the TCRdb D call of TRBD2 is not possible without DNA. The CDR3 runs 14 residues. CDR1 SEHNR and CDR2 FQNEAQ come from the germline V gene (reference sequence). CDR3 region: CASSPRLAGGEQYF.

This CDR3 reads CSVEHYGEDFLANYGYTF. The chain has TRBV29-1 and TRBJ1-2. The CDR3 runs 18 residues. Germline V CDR1 and CDR2: SQVTM, ANQGSEA.

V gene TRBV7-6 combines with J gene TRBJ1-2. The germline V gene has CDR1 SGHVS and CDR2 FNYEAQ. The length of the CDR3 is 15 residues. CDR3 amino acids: CASSPVLRDPYGYTF.

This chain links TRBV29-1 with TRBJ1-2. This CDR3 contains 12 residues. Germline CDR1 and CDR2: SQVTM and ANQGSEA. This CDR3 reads CSVTNPTSGYTF.

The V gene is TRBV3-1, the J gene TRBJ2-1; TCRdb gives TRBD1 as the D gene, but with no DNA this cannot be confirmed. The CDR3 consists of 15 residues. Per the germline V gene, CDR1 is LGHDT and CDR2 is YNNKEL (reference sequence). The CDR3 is CASSLYPGGANEQFF.

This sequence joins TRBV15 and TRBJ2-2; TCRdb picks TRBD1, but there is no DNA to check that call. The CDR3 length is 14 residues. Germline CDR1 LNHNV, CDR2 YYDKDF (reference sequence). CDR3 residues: CATSSGSNTGELFF.

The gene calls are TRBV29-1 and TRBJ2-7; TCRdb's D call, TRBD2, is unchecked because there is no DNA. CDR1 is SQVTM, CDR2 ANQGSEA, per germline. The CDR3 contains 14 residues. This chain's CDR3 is CSVSAGGPSYEQYF.

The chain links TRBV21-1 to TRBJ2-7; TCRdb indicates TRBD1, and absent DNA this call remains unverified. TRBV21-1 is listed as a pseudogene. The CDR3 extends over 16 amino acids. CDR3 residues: CASSKGRTGDCHEQYF.

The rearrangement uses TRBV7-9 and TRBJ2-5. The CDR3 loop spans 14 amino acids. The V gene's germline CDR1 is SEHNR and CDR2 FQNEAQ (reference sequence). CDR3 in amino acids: CASSLEGSRETQYF.

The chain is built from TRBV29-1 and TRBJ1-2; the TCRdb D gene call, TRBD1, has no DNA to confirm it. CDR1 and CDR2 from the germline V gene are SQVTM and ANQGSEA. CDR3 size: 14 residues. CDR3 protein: CSVEDLQGKGGYTF.

The CDR3 loop is CASSEPNNEQFF. This rearrangement joins TRBV25-1 to TRBJ2-1. The CDR3 sequence is 12 residues long. In germline, CDR1 is MGHDK, CDR2 SYGVNS.

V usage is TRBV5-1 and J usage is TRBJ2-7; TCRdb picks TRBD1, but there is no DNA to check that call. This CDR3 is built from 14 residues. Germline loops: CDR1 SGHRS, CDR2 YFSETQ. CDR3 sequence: CASSPHRDLHEQYF.

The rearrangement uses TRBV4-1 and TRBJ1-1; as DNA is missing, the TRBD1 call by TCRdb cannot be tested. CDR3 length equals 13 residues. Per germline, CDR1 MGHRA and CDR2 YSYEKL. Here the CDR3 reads CTSSWGSRTEAFF.

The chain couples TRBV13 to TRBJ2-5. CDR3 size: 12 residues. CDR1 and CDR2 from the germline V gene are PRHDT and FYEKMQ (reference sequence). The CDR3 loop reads CASSGTQRTQYF.

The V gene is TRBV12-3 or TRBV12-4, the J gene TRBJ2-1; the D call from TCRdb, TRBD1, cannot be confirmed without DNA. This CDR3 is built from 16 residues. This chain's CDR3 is CASSLSPGEGYNEQFF.

CDR3 region: CASSKLAGPSYEQYF. The V gene is TRBV6-2 or TRBV6-3, the J gene TRBJ2-7; as DNA is missing, the TRBD2 call by TCRdb cannot be tested. The CDR3 contains 15 residues. Germline CDR1 is MNHEY and CDR2 is SVGEGT.

CDR3 protein: CASSVALGTYEQYF. The rearrangement links TRBV9 to TRBJ2-7. From germline, CDR1 is SGDLS and CDR2 YYNGEE. The CDR3 is made up of 14 amino acids.

CDR3: CASRGTGTYNEQFF. This chain connects TRBV6-5 to TRBJ2-1; lacking DNA, the TRBD1 call made by TCRdb goes unchecked. The CDR3 sequence is 14 residues long. Germline CDR1 and CDR2: MNHEY and SVGAGI.

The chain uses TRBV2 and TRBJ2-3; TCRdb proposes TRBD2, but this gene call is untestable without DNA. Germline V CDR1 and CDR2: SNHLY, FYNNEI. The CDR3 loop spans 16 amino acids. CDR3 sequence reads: CASREASGRGTDTQYF.

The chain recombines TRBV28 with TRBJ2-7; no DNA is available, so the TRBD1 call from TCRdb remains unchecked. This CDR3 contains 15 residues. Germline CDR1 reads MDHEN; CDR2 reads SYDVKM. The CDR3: CASSFVQGLAYEQYF.